Shown below are 17 T cell receptor beta chains from a single sample sequenced in a study of PD-1 blockade in classical Hodgkin lymphoma (dated by TCRdb to the early 2020s). The intended sense of this specimen's time point label: cycle 4 day 1 (C4D1), after six to seven weeks of nivolumab. Every trial patient had relapsed following autologous stem cell transplantation, and prior brentuximab vedotin exposure was what differed among cohorts A, B and C. Magnetic negative selection with a Miltenyi CD4+ T cell isolation kit was used to purify CD4+ T cells from thawed PBMCs. Library preparation employed the immunoSEQ multiplex PCR assay. TCRdb took over this immuneACCESS table, retaining in-frame rearrangements with V and J assigned. Such tables are incomplete; in checked studies, under half of the missing clones stem from an unresolved V gene, and the remainder is unexplained. Within this sample are 30,000 to 40,000 clones, with about 90% of them counted one time only. Roughly 0.3% of the sample lies in the top ten.

This specimen consisted of CD4+ T cells from blood, obtained before the fourth cycle of nivolumab. These receptors were obtained from a human donor with classical Hodgkin lymphoma.

DNA for the CDR3: TGTGCCAGTAGTATAGAAGGGGATACGCAGTATTTT. Its protein is CASSIEGDTQYF. The rearrangement joins TRBV19 to TRBJ2-3; D is uncertain. CDR3 size: 12 residues. Germline CDR1 and CDR2: LNHDA and SQIVND (reference sequence). V was shortened by 0 bases and J by 6 bases, with 4 bases between the two germline ends.

The J gene is TRBJ1-2, the V gene TRBV12-5; D unclear. Trimming pared 0 bases from V and 3 bases from J, leaving 17 bases between. This CDR3 region has 17 residues. Germline V lookup: CDR1 LGHNT, CDR2 FRNRAP. CDR3 sequence: CASGLVTTRVGYYGYTF. CDR3 sequence (DNA): TGTGCTAGTGGTTTGGTAACGACGAGGGTAGGGTACTATGGCTACACCTTC.

V and J are TRBV29-1 and TRBJ2-2, with D tentatively TRBD1 (7 bases). With 7 bases removed from V and 7 bases from J, the gap between germline ends came to 13 bases. The CDR3 consists of 12 residues. Looked up from germline, CDR1 is SQVTM and CDR2 is ANQGSEA. The CDR3 protein is CSAGTAGGELFF. Written as DNA, the CDR3 is TGCAGCGCGGGGACAGCGGGCGGGGAGCTGTTTTTT.

This chain links TRBV6-1 with TRBJ2-1, with 9 bases identical to TRBD2. In germline, CDR1 is MNHNS, CDR2 SASEGT. V was clipped by 5 bases and J by 4 bases; unmatched bases: 3. CDR3 length: 14 residues. The CDR3 loop is CASSLSGSYNEQFF. The CDR3, as DNA: TGTGCCAGCAGTCTTAGCGGGAGTTACAATGAGCAGTTCTTC.

This chain uses TRBV19 with TRBJ2-3; 9 positions match TRBD2. This CDR3 spans 16 amino acids. The J segment lost 2 bases and the V segment lost 8 bases, leaving 11 bases of the junction unmatched. The V gene's germline CDR1 is LNHDA and CDR2 SQIVND (reference sequence). In nucleotides, the CDR3 is TGTGCCAGTGGTGGGTCGGCGGGAGGGAACACAGATACGCAGTATTTT. Translated: CASGGSAGGNTDTQYF.

This chain uses TRBV19 with TRBJ2-5, with TRBD2 identical over 11 bases. The length of the CDR3 is 18 residues. V gave up 6 bases and J gave up 2 bases; unmatched junction bases: 14. Germline V gene lookup returns CDR1 LNHDA and CDR2 SQIVND (reference sequence). In nucleotides, the CDR3 is TGTGCCAGTAGCGCCGGGACTAGCGGAAGAAGCGCTCAAGAGACCCAGTACTTC. This gives the protein CASSAGTSGRSAQETQYF.

The rearrangement links TRBV5-5 to TRBJ2-3; the D is unclear. Germline CDR1 reads SGHKS; CDR2 reads YYEKEE (reference sequence). The CDR3 length is 13 residues. V gave up 1 base and J gave up 6 bases, with 9 bases separating them. CDR3 sequence reads: CASSLLVWDTQYF. As DNA, the CDR3 is TGTGCCAGCAGCTTGTTAGTGTGGGATACGCAGTATTTT.

The chain couples TRBV19 to TRBJ1-5; 7 nucleotides line up with TRBD1. Germline lookup yields CDR1 LNHDA and CDR2 SQIVND (reference sequence). The CDR3 length is 16 residues. With 3 bases clipped from V and 4 bases from J, the junction kept 9 bases outside the gene matches. The CDR3 loop is CASSIGGTAYNQPQHF. DNA of the CDR3: TGTGCCAGTAGTATTGGGGGGACAGCCTATAATCAGCCCCAGCATTTT.

Only one count was recorded for this clone. This chain links TRBV7-3 with TRBJ2-3; tentative D call: TRBD2 (6 bases). The V gene's germline CDR1 is SGHTA and CDR2 FQGTGA. V lost 2 bases and J 4 bases, leaving 13 bases between the germline ends. The CDR3 runs 15 residues. CDR3 coding DNA: TGTGCCAGCAGCTTAGCGGGATCGAAAGCAGATACGCAGTATTTT. This sequence encodes CASSLAGSKADTQYF. Drawing the rest from reference TRBV7-3 and TRBJ2-3, the complete variable domain is GAGVSQTPSNKVTEKGKYVELRCDPISGHTALYWYRQSLGQGPEFLIYFQGTGAADDSGLPNDRFFAVRPEGSVSTLKIQRTERGDSAVYLCASSLAGSKADTQYFGPGTRLTVL.

V usage is TRBV5-6 and J usage is TRBJ2-1, with D possibly being TRBD2 (5 bases). Between the trimmed V and J ends, which lost 0 bases and 0 bases, there was a span of 13 bases. The CDR3 loop spans 17 amino acids. CDR1 and CDR2 (germline): SGHDT, YYEEEE. The CDR3 bases are TGTGCCAGCAGCTTGGCGACGGGGTTGAGCTCCTACAATGAGCAGTTCTTC. Residues: CASSLATGLSSYNEQFF.

The CDR3 protein is CASSVTSAIYNYGYTF. In DNA form, the CDR3 reads TGTGCCAGTAGTGTGACATCGGCCATCTATAACTATGGCTACACCTTC. The V call is TRBV19, the J call TRBJ1-2; D not resolved. The CDR3 consists of 16 residues. The V gene's germline CDR1 is LNHDA and CDR2 SQIVND (reference sequence). The V end was cut by 5 bases, the J end by 1 base, with 17 bases between. Based on the CDR3 plus reference TRBV19 and TRBJ1-2, the full variable domain is DGGITQSPKYLFRKEGQNVTLSCEQNLNHDAMYWYRQDPGQGLRLIYYSQIVNDFQKGDIAEGYSVSREKKESFPLTVTSAQKNPTAFYLCASSVTSAIYNYGYTFGSGTRLTVV.

V is TRBV29-1 and J is TRBJ1-1; D is possibly TRBD1 (5 bases). The CDR3 runs to 12 residues. Deletions cut 4 bases from V and 0 bases from J, with 6 bases between. Germline V CDR1 and CDR2: SQVTM, ANQGSEA. CDR3 sequence: CSVGGVNTEAFF. Written as DNA, the CDR3 is TGCAGCGTTGGGGGGGTGAACACTGAAGCTTTCTTT. Looking up the rest from reference TRBV29-1 and TRBJ1-1 gives the full variable domain: SAVISQKPSRDICQRGTSLTIQCQVDSQVTMMFWYRQQPGQSLTLIATANQGSEATYESGFVIDKFPISRPNLTFSTLTVSNMSPEDSSIYLCSVGGVNTEAFFGQGTRLTVV.

V gene TRBV28 combines with J gene TRBJ2-3, with no clear D. V lost 8 bases and J 6 bases, leaving 9 bases between the germline ends. Germline values: CDR1 MDHEN, CDR2 SYDVKM. This CDR3 has 11 amino acids. CDR3 sequence (DNA): TGTGCCAGCGGATGGCGTGATACGCAGTATTTT. Residues: CASGWRDTQYF.

The chain carries TRBV30 and TRBJ2-1; D assignment may be TRBD1 or TRBD2 (7 bases each). The CDR3 length is 16 residues. V dropped 2 bases and J dropped 2 bases, with 16 bases sitting between them. The germline V gene encodes CDR1 GTSNPN and CDR2 SVGIG (reference sequence). In DNA form, the CDR3 reads TGTGCCTGGAGTCGTAGAAGCGGGACAGCCTACAATGAGCAGTTCTTC. Protein: CAWSRRSGTAYNEQFF.

The rearrangement joins TRBV23-1 to TRBJ2-1, with D possibly matching TRBD1 (6 bases). TRBV23-1 is annotated as an ORF whose role is uncertain. Between the trimmed V and J ends, which lost 2 bases and 3 bases, there was a span of 23 bases. The CDR3 has 19 amino acids. CDR3 in DNA: TGCGCCAGCAGTCAAAATCCCCCCCCGGGCAGGGGCGTCTACAATGAGCAGTTCTTC. This gives the protein CASSQNPPPGRGVYNEQFF.

The rearrangement links TRBV5-8 to TRBJ2-3; no clear D. From germline, CDR1 is SGHTS and CDR2 YDEGEE. The germline V and J ends were trimmed by 4 bases and 7 bases, with 7 bases remaining between them. The CDR3 has 11 amino acids. CDR3 in DNA: TGTGCCAGCAGCCTGTCCTATACGCAGTATTTT. Its translation: CASSLSYTQYF.

The chain recombines TRBV6-1 with TRBJ2-3; the D call may be TRBD1 or TRBD2 (5 bases each). V was clipped by 6 bases and J by 0 bases, with 13 bases between them. This CDR3 comprises 15 residues. Germline CDR1 reads MNHNS; CDR2 reads SASEGT. The CDR3 protein is CASSLGTVSTDTQYF. The CDR3 DNA follows: TGTGCCAGCAGCCTAGGGACGGTGAGCACAGATACGCAGTATTTT.